Below are 28 T cell receptor beta chains sequenced from a single sample in a study of T cell responses to AZD1222 COVID-19 vaccine. The data were produced by immunoSEQ multiplex PCR, yet TCRdb's version contains in-frame clones alone and is incomplete. The data contain 98,000 or so clones, approximately 89% of them singletons. The input for sequencing was peripheral blood, taken on day 0 of AZD1222 vaccination. Receptor source: an adult in good health.

The V and J genes are TRBV9 and TRBJ2-1; D call uncertain. Looked up from germline, CDR1 is SGDLS and CDR2 is YYNGEE. This CDR3 region has 13 residues. V lost 3 bases and J lost 1, with 5 bases in between. The CDR3 sequence is CASSEGSYNEQFF. The CDR3 DNA sequence: TGTGCCAGCAGCGAGGGATCCTACAATGAGCAGTTCTTC.

The chain has TRBV6-5 and TRBJ1-1; D perhaps matches TRBD1 (6 bases). This CDR3 has 15 residues. In germline, CDR1 is MNHEY, CDR2 SVGAGI. V was cut by 8 bases and J by 11 bases, with 27 bases left in between. The CDR3 is CASGSPGQPLLSAFF. The CDR3 nucleotides read TGTGCCAGCGGGTCACCGGGACAACCCCTCCTGTCGGCTTTCTTT.

The gene calls are TRBV7-2 and TRBJ1-6, with D uncertain. The CDR3 length is 17 residues. Germline CDR1 SGHTA, CDR2 FQGNSA. V lost 0 bases and J 1 base, leaving 10 bases between the germline ends. The CDR3 coding sequence is TGTGCCAGCAGCTTAGCGTTAGGCGGATCCTATAATTCACCCCTCCACTTT. This translates into CASSLALGGSYNSPLHF.

The chain uses TRBV7-2 and TRBJ2-1; TRBD1 matches at 10 bases. Germline CDR1 SGHTA, CDR2 FQGNSA. This CDR3 is built from 17 residues. V was pared by 2 bases and J by 6 bases, with 10 bases of the junction left unmatched. DNA for the CDR3: TGTGCCAGCAGCTTACGCCCCGGGACAGGGGAGGGCAATGAGCAGTTCTTC. Amino acid sequence: CASSLRPGTGEGNEQFF.

The chain combines TRBV18 with TRBJ2-1; no firm D call. The length of the CDR3 is 14 residues. The V gene's germline CDR1 is KGHSH and CDR2 LQKENI. Trimming left V 2 bases short and J 5 bases short, with 10 bases between. The CDR3 is CASSPWGTNNEQFF. The CDR3 region has the DNA TGTGCCAGCTCACCATGGGGTACAAACAATGAGCAGTTCTTC.

The V gene is TRBV29-1, the J gene TRBJ1-1; unclear D gene. Trimming shortened V by 4 bases and J by 1 base, and 7 bases separated the two germline ends. The CDR3 is 12 residues long. The germline CDR1 and CDR2 sequences are SQVTM and ANQGSEA. CDR3 sequence: CSVVHGNTEAFF. For the CDR3, the DNA is TGCAGCGTTGTACACGGGAACACTGAAGCTTTCTTT.

The CDR3 nucleotides are TGCAGTGCTAGTAAGACAGGTAACGAGCAGTACTTC. This gives the protein CSASKTGNEQYF. V is TRBV20-1 and J is TRBJ2-7; D is perhaps TRBD1 (6 bases). The CDR3 is made up of 12 amino acids. From germline, CDR1 is DFQATT and CDR2 SNEGSKA (reference sequence). Trimming took off 3 bases at V and 5 bases at J, with 11 bases between the two ends.

As DNA, the CDR3 is TGTGCCAGCAGCCCAAGGCGGAACTCCTACAATGAGCAGTTCTTC. This encodes CASSPRRNSYNEQFF. The chain uses TRBV9 and TRBJ2-1, with D uncertain. The CDR3 has 15 residues. Trimming removed 4 bases from V and 0 bases from J, with 11 bases in between. Germline V lookup: CDR1 SGDLS, CDR2 YYNGEE.

This CDR3 reads CATSRQGGNTEAFF. The CDR3 region has the DNA TGTGCCACCAGCAGACAAGGTGGGAACACTGAAGCTTTCTTT. The chain has TRBV15 and TRBJ1-1, with no clear D. V lost 2 bases, J lost 1 base, and 8 bases lay in between. The CDR3 is 14 amino acids. The germline V gene has CDR1 LNHNV and CDR2 YYDKDF (reference sequence).

J is TRBJ2-2 and V is TRBV6-2 or TRBV6-3, with 7 nucleotides matching TRBD1. Per germline, CDR1 MNHEY and CDR2 SVGEGT. V lost 4 bases and J lost 5; bases outside the gene matches: 10. This CDR3 has 16 amino acids. The CDR3 sequence is CASSLPTGSETGELFF. CDR3 DNA: TGTGCCAGCAGTTTGCCGACAGGGAGCGAAACCGGGGAGCTGTTTTTT.

This chain links TRBV9 with TRBJ2-7, with 10 nucleotides matching TRBD2. The CDR3 spans 14 residues. V shed 4 bases, J shed 3 bases, and the junction held 4 bases outside the gene matches. The germline CDR1 and CDR2 sequences are SGDLS and YYNGEE. CDR3 sequence: CASSSGLANYEQYF. The CDR3, as DNA: TGTGCCAGCAGCTCGGGACTAGCGAACTACGAGCAGTACTTC.

The chain combines TRBV25-1 with TRBJ1-2, with a possible D match to TRBD1 (5 bases). The CDR3 covers 16 residues. With 5 bases removed from V and 4 bases from J, the gap between germline ends came to 20 bases. Germline loops: CDR1 MGHDK, CDR2 SYGVNS. CDR3 amino acids: CASSHPSLGERYGYTF. Here the CDR3 DNA reads TGTGCCAGCAGTCACCCCTCCTTAGGGGAGCGCTATGGCTACACCTTC.

This clone was detected only once. The V gene is TRBV21-1, the J gene TRBJ2-5; TRBD1, the table's D call, lacks a check against the DNA. TRBV21-1 has pseudogene status. The CDR3 is made up of 15 amino acids. CDR3 sequence reads: CASSKGTGEEETQYF. The CDR3 region has the DNA TGTGCCAGCAGCAAAGGGACAGGGGAGGAGGAGACCCAGTACTTC.

The J gene is TRBJ1-2, the V gene TRBV28, with D possibly being TRBD1 (5 bases). Per the germline V gene, CDR1 is MDHEN and CDR2 is SYDVKM. The CDR3 spans 15 residues. Trimming took 5 bases from V and 6 from J, leaving 19 bases between them. The chain's CDR3 is CASSTGTLKRDGYTF. CDR3 in DNA: TGTGCCAGCAGTACCGGGACCCTCAAGAGGGATGGCTACACCTTC.

V usage is TRBV6-5 and J usage is TRBJ1-5; D ambiguous. CDR1 and CDR2 (germline): MNHEY, SVGAGI. This CDR3 spans 14 amino acids. With 5 bases removed from V and 3 bases from J, the gap between germline ends came to 11 bases. The CDR3 loop is CASSRTSINQPQHF. The CDR3 DNA is TGTGCCAGCAGTCGGACGTCCATCAATCAGCCCCAGCATTTT.

The chain recombines TRBV9 with TRBJ1-2, with 11 bases aligning to TRBD1. The V segment lost 4 bases and the J segment 2 bases; nucleotides outside the gene matches: 4. CDR1 is SGDLS, CDR2 YYNGEE, per germline. The CDR3 spans 15 residues. The chain's CDR3 is CASSPRTGGNYGYTF. CDR3 coding DNA: TGTGCCAGCAGCCCCCGGACAGGGGGCAACTATGGCTACACCTTC.

Worth noting for this clone: One end of the junction is discordant with germline, which a read error may explain. The rearrangement joins TRBV10-2 to TRBJ2-7; 7 nucleotides line up with TRBD2. From germline, CDR1 is WSHSY and CDR2 SAAADI. The CDR3 length is 13 residues. The CDR3 here is CVSSALASREQYF. CDR3 DNA: TGCGTCAGCAGTGCACTAGCGAGTCGGGAGCAGTACTTC.

The V gene is TRBV28, the J gene TRBJ2-1, with D unclear. Trimming cost V 2 bases and J 8 bases, with 7 bases left between them. There are 12 residues in the CDR3. Germline values: CDR1 MDHEN, CDR2 SYDVKM. The CDR3: CASSLPDHEQFF. CDR3 bases: TGTGCCAGCAGTTTACCCGACCATGAGCAGTTCTTC.

CDR3 loop: CASSPGFSYEQYF. The CDR3 nucleotides are TGTGCCAGCAGTCCCGGGTTTTCCTACGAGCAGTACTTC. The chain is built from TRBV28 and TRBJ2-7; D not resolved. The CDR3 is made up of 13 amino acids. The ends were cut back, 5 bases at V and 1 base at J, with 9 bases in the middle. Germline values: CDR1 MDHEN, CDR2 SYDVKM.

The gene calls are TRBV5-4 and TRBJ2-7, with a tentative D call TRBD2 (5 bases). Looked up from germline, CDR1 is SGHNT and CDR2 is YYREEE (reference sequence). The V gene lost 4 bases and the J gene lost 1 base, with 15 bases spanning the gap. This CDR3 has 15 residues. CDR3 region: CASSIGSRISYEQYF. The CDR3 region has the DNA TGTGCCAGCAGCATAGGGAGCCGGATATCCTACGAGCAGTACTTC.

The rearrangement joins TRBV7-3 to TRBJ2-1; TRBD2 is a possible D gene (6 bases). The CDR3 consists of 15 residues. Trimming took off 5 bases at V and 1 base at J, with 12 bases between the two ends. Germline V gene sequence: CDR1 SGHTA, CDR2 FQGTGA. The CDR3 region has the DNA TGTGCCAGCAGCCTCTTGGGGGGTTCCTACAATGAGCAGTTCTTC. It codes for CASSLLGGSYNEQFF.

The genes are TRBV7-2 and TRBJ2-4; D not certain. Trimming stripped 5 bases from V and 2 bases from J, with 10 bases between. This CDR3 has 14 residues. Germline V gives CDR1 SGHTA, CDR2 FQGNSA. CDR3 in amino acids: CASSVGGSKNIQYF. DNA of the CDR3: TGTGCCAGCAGCGTCGGCGGTTCCAAAAACATTCAGTACTTC. Using reference TRBV7-2 and TRBJ2-4 for the parts outside the CDR3, the full variable domain is GAGVSQSPSNKVTEKGKDVELRCDPISGHTALYWYRQSLGQGLEFLIYFQGNSAPDKSGLPSDRFSAERTGGSVSTLTIQRTQQEDSAVYLCASSVGGSKNIQYFGAGTRLSVL.

The chain is built from TRBV19 and TRBJ2-1, with D unresolved. The CDR3 contains 14 residues. Germline loops: CDR1 LNHDA, CDR2 SQIVND (reference sequence). Trimming pared 7 bases from V and 4 bases from J, leaving 14 bases between. The chain's CDR3 is CASTPGLIYNEQFF. CDR3 DNA sequence: TGTGCCAGTACCCCTGGTCTCATTTACAATGAGCAGTTCTTC.

The V and J genes are TRBV4-3 and TRBJ2-5; D tentatively reads TRBD1 or TRBD2 (6 bases each). Per the germline V gene, CDR1 is LGHNA and CDR2 is YSLEER. This CDR3 is 15 amino acids long. The V end lost 1 base, the J end lost 4 bases, and 13 bases lay between the germline ends. CDR3 in amino acids: CASSQGARGRETQYF. CDR3 nucleotides: TGCGCCAGCAGCCAAGGGGCCCGGGGGCGAGAGACCCAGTACTTC.

The genes are TRBV19 and TRBJ2-7, with D possibly being TRBD2 (5 bases). The CDR3 runs 15 residues. With 6 bases removed from V and 0 bases from J, the gap between germline ends came to 15 bases. The germline V gene encodes CDR1 LNHDA and CDR2 SQIVND (reference sequence). CDR3 sequence reads: CASSSLAGSSYEQYF. CDR3 DNA: TGTGCCAGTAGCTCCTTGGCGGGCAGCTCCTACGAGCAGTACTTC.

V is TRBV5-4 and J is TRBJ2-7; D perhaps matches TRBD2 (5 bases). The CDR3 consists of 13 residues. Germline loops: CDR1 SGHNT, CDR2 YYREEE (reference sequence). V was pared by 4 bases and J by 2 bases, with 10 bases between. CDR3 sequence (DNA): TGTGCCAGCAGCCGGCGGACTCCCTACGAGCAGTACTTC. Translation: CASSRRTPYEQYF.

V usage is TRBV29-1 and J usage is TRBJ1-2; D is perhaps TRBD1 (5 bases). The CDR3 is 13 residues long. Germline V gives CDR1 SQVTM, CDR2 ANQGSEA. The ends were cut back, 3 bases at V and 6 bases at J, with 14 bases in the middle. This CDR3 is CSVEGEYWNGYTF. Written as DNA, the CDR3 is TGCAGCGTTGAGGGGGAATATTGGAATGGCTACACCTTC. Combining the CDR3 with reference TRBV29-1 and TRBJ1-2 gives the whole variable domain SAVISQKPSRDICQRGTSLTIQCQVDSQVTMMFWYRQQPGQSLTLIATANQGSEATYESGFVIDKFPISRPNLTFSTLTVSNMSPEDSSIYLCSVEGEYWNGYTFGSGTRLTVV.

This clone was counted once. The J gene is TRBJ2-5, the V gene TRBV9; no clear D. Near its end, the DNA agrees better with TRBJ2-7, so the J call may be wrong. CDR1 and CDR2 (germline): SGDLS, YYNGEE. This CDR3 contains 12 residues. CDR3 bases: TGTGCCAGCAGCCCCCCCTCCTACGAGCAGTACTTC. Translation: CASSPPSYEQYF.